The 3 T cell receptor beta chains presented below share a single source sample, sequenced in a study of T-cell memory formation after mild COVID-19. TCRdb re-derived calls from the 5' RACE reads in MiXCR, one entry per CDR3 protein. The sample contains 400,000 or so distinct CDR3 sequences, more than 20% of which appear only once. The sequencing input was PBMCs or a T cell subset sorted from them (not recorded which). Source of these receptors: an adult woman who had mild COVID-19 (a few samples of this study predate the infection). Cell type and time point are not known.

This chain links TRBV20-1 with TRBJ2-7; 7 bases are shared with TRBD1. Looked up from germline, CDR1 is DFQATT and CDR2 is SNEGSKA (reference sequence). There are 12 residues in the CDR3. J was trimmed by 3 bases and V by 8 bases; bases with no gene match: 7. The CDR3 region is CSLTGPGYEQYF. The CDR3 DNA follows: TGCAGTCTGACAGGGCCGGGCTACGAGCAGTACTTC.

This clonotype appeared a few times. The chain combines TRBV20-1 with TRBJ2-3; 7 bases are a match to TRBD1. This CDR3 has 15 amino acids. V was pared by 5 bases and J by 1 base, with 9 bases of the junction left unmatched. The germline CDR1 and CDR2 sequences are DFQATT and SNEGSKA (reference sequence). The CDR3 region is CSAPNRGQGTDTQYF. The CDR3, as DNA: TGCAGTGCTCCCAACCGAGGACAGGGCACAGATACGCAGTATTTT.

J is TRBJ2-5 and V is TRBV9; 8 bases are a match to TRBD1. The CDR3 runs 13 residues. With V trimmed by 5 bases and J by 0 bases, 0 bases remained unmatched. CDR1 is SGDLS, CDR2 YYNGEE, per germline. For the CDR3, the DNA is TGTGCCAGCAGGGACAGGGACCAAGAGACCCAGTACTTC. This translates into CASRDRDQETQYF. Drawing the rest from reference TRBV9 and TRBJ2-5, the complete variable domain is DSGVTQTPKHLITATGQRVTLRCSPRSGDLSVYWYQQSLDQGLQFLIQYYNGEERAKGNILERFSAQQFPDLHSELNLSSLELGDSALYFCASRDRDQETQYFGPGTRLLVL.